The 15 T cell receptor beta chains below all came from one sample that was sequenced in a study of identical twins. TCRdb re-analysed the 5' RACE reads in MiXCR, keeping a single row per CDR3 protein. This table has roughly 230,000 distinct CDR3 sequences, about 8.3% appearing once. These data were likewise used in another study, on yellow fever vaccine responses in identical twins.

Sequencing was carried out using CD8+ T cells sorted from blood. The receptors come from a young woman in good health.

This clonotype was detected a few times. The CDR3 sequence is CASSSNGLSDQPQHF. The CDR3 DNA reads as TGTGCCAGCAGTTCCAACGGGTTGTCCGATCAGCCCCAGCATTTT. The chain recombines TRBV6-5 with TRBJ1-5; D is undetermined. Trimming cost V 4 bases and J 5 bases, with 15 bases left between them. The CDR3 consists of 15 residues. Germline assignment: CDR1 MNHEY and CDR2 SVGAGI.

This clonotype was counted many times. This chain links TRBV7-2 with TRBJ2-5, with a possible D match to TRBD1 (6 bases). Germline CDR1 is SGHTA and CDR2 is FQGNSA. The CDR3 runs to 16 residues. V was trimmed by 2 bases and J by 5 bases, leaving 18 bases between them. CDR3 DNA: TGTGCCAGCAGCTTACTCCTGGGGGCAGTATCGGAGACCCAGTACTTC. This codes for CASSLLLGAVSETQYF.

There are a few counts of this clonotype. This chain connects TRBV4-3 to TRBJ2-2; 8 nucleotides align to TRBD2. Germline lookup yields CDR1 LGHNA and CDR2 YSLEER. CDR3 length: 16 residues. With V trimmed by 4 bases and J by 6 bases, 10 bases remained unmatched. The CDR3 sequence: CASSPTSVFFPGELFF. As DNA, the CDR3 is TGCGCCAGCAGCCCGACTAGCGTTTTTTTCCCCGGGGAGCTGTTTTTT.

The CDR3 loop is CASSLAPRGGGLRNEQFF. The CDR3 DNA reads as TGCGCCAGCAGCTTGGCCCCACGAGGCGGGGGACTACGAAATGAGCAGTTCTTC. The V gene is TRBV5-1, the J gene TRBJ2-1; TRBD2 matches 7 bases. Germline loops: CDR1 SGHRS, CDR2 YFSETQ. The CDR3 is 18 residues long. V dropped 0 bases and J dropped 7; count of bases not matched to a gene: 16.

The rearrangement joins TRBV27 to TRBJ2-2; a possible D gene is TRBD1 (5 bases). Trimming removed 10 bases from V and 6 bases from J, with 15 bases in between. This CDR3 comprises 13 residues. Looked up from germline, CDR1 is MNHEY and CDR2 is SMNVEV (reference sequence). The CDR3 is CATSLTGAGELFF. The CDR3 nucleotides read TGTGCCACCTCGTTAACAGGCGCCGGGGAGCTGTTTTTT.

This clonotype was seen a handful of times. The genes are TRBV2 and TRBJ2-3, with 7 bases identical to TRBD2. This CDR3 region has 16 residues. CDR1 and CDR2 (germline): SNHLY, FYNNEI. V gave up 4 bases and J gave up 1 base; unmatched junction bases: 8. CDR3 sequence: CASSAPTAGRTDTQYF. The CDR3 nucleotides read TGTGCCAGCAGTGCCCCAACAGCGGGGCGCACAGATACGCAGTATTTT.

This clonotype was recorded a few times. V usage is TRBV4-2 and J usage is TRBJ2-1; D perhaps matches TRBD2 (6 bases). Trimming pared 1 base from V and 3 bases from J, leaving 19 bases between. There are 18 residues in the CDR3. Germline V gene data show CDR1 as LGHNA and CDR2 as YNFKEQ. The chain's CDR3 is CASSQGGPLRGDYNEQFF. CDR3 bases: TGTGCCAGCAGCCAAGGGGGCCCACTGCGGGGTGACTACAATGAGCAGTTCTTC.

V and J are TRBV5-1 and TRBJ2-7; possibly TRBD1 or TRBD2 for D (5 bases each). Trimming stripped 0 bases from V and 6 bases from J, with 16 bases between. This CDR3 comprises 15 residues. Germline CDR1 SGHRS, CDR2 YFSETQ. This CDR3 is CASSLDRNPTSEQYF. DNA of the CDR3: TGCGCCAGCAGCTTGGACAGGAACCCCACTAGCGAGCAGTACTTC.

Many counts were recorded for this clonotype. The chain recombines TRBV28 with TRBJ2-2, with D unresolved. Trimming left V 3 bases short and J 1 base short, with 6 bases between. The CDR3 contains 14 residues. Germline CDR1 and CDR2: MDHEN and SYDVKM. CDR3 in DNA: TGTGCCAGCAGTTTTTTACAGAACACCGGGGAGCTGTTTTTT. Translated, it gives CASSFLQNTGELFF.

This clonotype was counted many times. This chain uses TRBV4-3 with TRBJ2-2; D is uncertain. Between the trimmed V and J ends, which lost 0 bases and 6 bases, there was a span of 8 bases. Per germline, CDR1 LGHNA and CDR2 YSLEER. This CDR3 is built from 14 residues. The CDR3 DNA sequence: TGCGCCAGCAGCCAAGACGGCCGGCCCGGGGAGCTGTTTTTT. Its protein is CASSQDGRPGELFF.

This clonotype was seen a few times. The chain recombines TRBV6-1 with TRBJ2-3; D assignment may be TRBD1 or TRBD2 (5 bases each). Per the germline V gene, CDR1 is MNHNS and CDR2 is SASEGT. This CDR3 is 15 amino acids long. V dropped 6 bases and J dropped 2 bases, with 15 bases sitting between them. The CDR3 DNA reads TGTGCCAGCAGCCCATGGGGGAAACTCACAGATACGCAGTATTTT. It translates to CASSPWGKLTDTQYF.

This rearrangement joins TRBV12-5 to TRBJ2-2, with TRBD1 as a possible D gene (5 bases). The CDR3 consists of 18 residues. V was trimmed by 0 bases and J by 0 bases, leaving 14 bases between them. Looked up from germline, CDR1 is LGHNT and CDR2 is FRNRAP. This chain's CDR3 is CASGLVRGHRANTGELFF. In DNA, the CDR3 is TGTGCTAGTGGTTTGGTAAGAGGACACCGCGCGAACACCGGGGAGCTGTTTTTT.

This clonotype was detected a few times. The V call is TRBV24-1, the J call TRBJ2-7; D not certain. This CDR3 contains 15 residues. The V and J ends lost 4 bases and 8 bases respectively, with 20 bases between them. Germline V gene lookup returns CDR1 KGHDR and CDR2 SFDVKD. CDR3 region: CATSDRRETESQQYF. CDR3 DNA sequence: TGTGCCACCAGTGACAGAAGGGAAACCGAATCGCAGCAGTACTTC.

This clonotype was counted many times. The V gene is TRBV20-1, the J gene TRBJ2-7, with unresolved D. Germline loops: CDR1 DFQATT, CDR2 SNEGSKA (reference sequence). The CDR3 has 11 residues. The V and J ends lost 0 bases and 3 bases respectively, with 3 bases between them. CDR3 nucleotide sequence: TGCAGTGCTAGAGATGGCTACGAGCAGTACTTC. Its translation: CSARDGYEQYF.

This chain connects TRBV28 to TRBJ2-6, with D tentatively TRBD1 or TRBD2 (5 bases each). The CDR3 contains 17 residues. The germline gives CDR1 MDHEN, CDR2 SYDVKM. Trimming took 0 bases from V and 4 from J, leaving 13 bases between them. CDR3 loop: CASSLWDGGSGANVLTF. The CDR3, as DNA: TGTGCCAGCAGTTTATGGGATGGGGGATCCGGGGCCAACGTCCTGACTTTC. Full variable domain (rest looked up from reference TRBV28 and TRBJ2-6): DVKVTQSSRYLVKRTGEKVFLECVQDMDHENMFWYRQDPGLGLRLIYFSYDVKMKEKGDIPEGYSVSREKKERFSLILESASTNQTSMYLCASSLWDGGSGANVLTFGAGSRLTVL.